The TCR beta chain under discussion was sequenced for a study of T cells after yellow fever vaccination. Findings and caveats of the study: Weaker, the secondary response peaked sooner, at day 5 versus 15.

Points on this clonotype: Its antigen is undetermined. A much larger clone is a single base away; this may be a read error.

Germline CDR1 is DFQATT and CDR2 is SNEGSKA (reference sequence). The CDR3 extends over 14 amino acids. A 5'RACE template-switching step, the method used to make TCR cDNA, added a universal primer site and UMIs. A single record per CDR3 protein comes from TCRdb applying MiXCR to the 5' RACE reads. Of about 240,000 distinct CDR3 sequences in the sample, 6.9% were seen once. The chain employs TRBV20-1 and TRBJ2-1; 10 bases line up with TRBD1. Specimen: CD4+ T cells sorted from PBMCs, collected 15 days after the yellow fever booster vaccination. The sequence was obtained from a man younger than 45 who received the YFV17D yellow fever vaccine. CDR3 residues: CSASTGGSNNEQFF. CDR3 DNA: TGCAGTGCATCGACAGGGGGCTCCAACAATGAGCAGTTCTTC.